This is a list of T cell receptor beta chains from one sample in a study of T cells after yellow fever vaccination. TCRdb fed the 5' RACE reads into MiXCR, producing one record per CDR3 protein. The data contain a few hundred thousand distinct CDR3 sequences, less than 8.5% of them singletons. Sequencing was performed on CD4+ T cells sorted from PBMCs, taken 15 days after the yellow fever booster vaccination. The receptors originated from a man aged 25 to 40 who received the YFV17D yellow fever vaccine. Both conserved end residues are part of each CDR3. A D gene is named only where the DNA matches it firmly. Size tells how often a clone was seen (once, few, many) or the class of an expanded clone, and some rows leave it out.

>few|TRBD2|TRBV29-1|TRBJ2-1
TGCAGCTCCTGCCTAGCGGGAACTAATGAGCAGTTCTTC
CSSCLAGTNEQFF
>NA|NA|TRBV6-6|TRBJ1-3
TGTGCCAGCAGTTCACAGGGAAACACCATATATTTT
CASSSQGNTIYF
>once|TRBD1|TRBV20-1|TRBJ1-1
TGCAGTGCTCCGGGACAGGGAGGTTTGGATTGGTCTGAAGCTTTCTTT
CSAPGQGGLDWSEAFF
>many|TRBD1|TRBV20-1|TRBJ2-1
TGCAGTGCTAGAGGATACCGGGACAGGGGGCTGAATGAGCAGTTCTTC
CSARGYRDRGLNEQFF
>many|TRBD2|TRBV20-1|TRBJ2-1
TGCAGTGCTAGAGCGGCTAGCGGGGGCAATGAGCAGTTCTTC
CSARAASGGNEQFF
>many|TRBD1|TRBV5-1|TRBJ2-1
TGCGCCAGCAGCATCATGGGACAGCAAGGCAATGAGCAGTTCTTC
CASSIMGQQGNEQFF
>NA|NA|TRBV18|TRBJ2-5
TGTGCCAGCTCACCTAAGGGGGGGCCAGTCATACAAGAGACCCAGTACTTC
CASSPKGGPVIQETQYF
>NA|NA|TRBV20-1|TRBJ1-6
TGCAGTGCTAGAGATCCGCTGGGTTCACCCCTCCACTTT
CSARDPLGSPLHF
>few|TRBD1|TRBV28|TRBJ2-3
TGTGCCAGCAGTACACCGGGACAGGGCTTAGGAGATACGCAGTATTTT
CASSTPGQGLGDTQYF
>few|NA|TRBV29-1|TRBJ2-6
TGCAGCGTTAGGCGGGGGGCCAACGTCCTGACTTTC
CSVRRGANVLTF
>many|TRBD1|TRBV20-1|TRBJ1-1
TGCAGTGCTAGGGGACAGGGACAGGGTGAAGCTTTCTTT
CSARGQGQGEAFF
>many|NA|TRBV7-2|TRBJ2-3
TGTGCCAGCAGCTCACGAACAGATACGCAGTATTTT
CASSSRTDTQYF
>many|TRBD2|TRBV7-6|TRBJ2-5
TGTGCCAGCAGCCAGGGCTGGGAGGGGACCCAGTACTTC
CASSQGWEGTQYF
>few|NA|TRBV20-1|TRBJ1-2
TGCAGTGCTAGACAGGATATTAACTATGGCTACACCTTC
CSARQDINYGYTF
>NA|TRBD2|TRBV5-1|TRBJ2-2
TGCGCCAGCAGCCCCGGCGCGGGAGACTTCAGGGAGCTGTTTTTT
CASSPGAGDFRELFF
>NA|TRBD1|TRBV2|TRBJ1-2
TGTGCCAGCAGAACCTACAGGGGGCGGCTTGGCTACACCTTC
CASRTYRGRLGYTF
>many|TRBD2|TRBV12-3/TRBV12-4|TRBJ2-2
TGTGCCATCGTGGTTAGCGGGAGACCCGGGGAGCTGTTTTTT
CAIVVSGRPGELFF
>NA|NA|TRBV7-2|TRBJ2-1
TGTGCCAGCAGCTTAGGGAACCATCTCTACAATGAGCAGTTCTTC
CASSLGNHLYNEQFF
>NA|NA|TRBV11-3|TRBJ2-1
TGTGCCAGCAGCCCCGGGAGCTCCTACAATGAGCAGTTCTTC
CASSPGSSYNEQFF
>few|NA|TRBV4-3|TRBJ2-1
TGCGCCAGCAGCCAAGTTGGGAGCTACAATGAGCAGTTCTTC
CASSQVGSYNEQFF
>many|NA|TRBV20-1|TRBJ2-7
TGCAGGTCGGGGCCCCGGGGGTACGAGCAGTACTTC
CRSGPRGYEQYF
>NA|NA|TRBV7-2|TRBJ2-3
TGTGCCAGCAGCTTATCCCCAGGGGTCGGCACAGATACGCAGTATTTT
CASSLSPGVGTDTQYF
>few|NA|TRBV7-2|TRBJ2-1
TGTGCCAGCAGCGAGGACAACAATGAGCAGTTCTTC
CASSEDNNEQFF
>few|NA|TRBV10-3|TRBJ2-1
TGTGCCATCACCCGGACCAACTACAATGAGCAGTTCTTC
CAITRTNYNEQFF
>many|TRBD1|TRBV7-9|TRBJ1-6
TGTGCCAGCGGCGGACAGGCTGATAATTCACCCCTCCACTTT
CASGGQADNSPLHF
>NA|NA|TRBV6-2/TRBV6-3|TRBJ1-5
TGTGCCAGCAGTAGAAAACGGGGGGAAAATAGCAATCAGCCCCAGCATTTT
CASSRKRGENSNQPQHF
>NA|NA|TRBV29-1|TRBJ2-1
TGCAGCGTGGGGACCGTTCACCATTACAATGAGCAGTTCTTC
CSVGTVHHYNEQFF
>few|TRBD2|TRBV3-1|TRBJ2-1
TGTGCCAGCAGTCAGCCGGGACTAGCGGGAGGTTACAATGAGCAGTTCTTC
CASSQPGLAGGYNEQFF
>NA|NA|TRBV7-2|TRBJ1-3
TGTGCCAGCAGTCGGTACTCTGGAAACACCATATATTTT
CASSRYSGNTIYF
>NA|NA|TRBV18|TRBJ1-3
TGTGCCAGCTCACCGCTACAGGGCGTTACTGGAAACACCATATATTTT
CASSPLQGVTGNTIYF
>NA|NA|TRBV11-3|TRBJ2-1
TGTGCCAGCAGCTTAGGAAGGGTCCTGGGCTCCTACAATGAGCAGTTCTTC
CASSLGRVLGSYNEQFF
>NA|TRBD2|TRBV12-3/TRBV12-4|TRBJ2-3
TGTGCCAGCGGGACCCTTCGGGGGGGCACAGATACGCAGTATTTT
CASGTLRGGTDTQYF
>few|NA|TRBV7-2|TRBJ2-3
TGTGCCAGCAGGACCGGAGCAGTTGATACGCAGTATTTT
CASRTGAVDTQYF
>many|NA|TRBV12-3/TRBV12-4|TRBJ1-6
TGTGCCAGCAGTTTGATCCCCGACGCTAATTCACCCCTCCACTTT
CASSLIPDANSPLHF
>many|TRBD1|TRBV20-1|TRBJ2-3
TGCAGCCTAAGGCAGGGGGCGAGTCGAGATACGCAGTATTTT
CSLRQGASRDTQYF
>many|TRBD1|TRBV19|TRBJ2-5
TGTGCCAGCAGCAGGGACAGGGAAGAGACCCAGTACTTC
CASSRDREETQYF
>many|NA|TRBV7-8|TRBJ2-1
TGTGCCAGCAGCAAGGGGACTGTCTCCTACAATGAGCAGTTCTTC
CASSKGTVSYNEQFF
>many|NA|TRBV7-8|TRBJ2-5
TGTGCCAGCAGCCTCAGGATCATCGAAGAGACCCAGTACTTC
CASSLRIIEETQYF
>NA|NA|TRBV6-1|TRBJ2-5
TGTGCCAGCAGTGAATCAGGACGGATCAAAGAGACCCAGTACTTC
CASSESGRIKETQYF
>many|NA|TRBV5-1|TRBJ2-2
TGCGCCAGCAGCTTGTCGGGCAAGCCCACCGGGGAGCTGTTTTTT
CASSLSGKPTGELFF
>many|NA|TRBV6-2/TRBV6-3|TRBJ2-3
TGTGCCAGCAGCTCCTGGTCAGATACGCAGTATTTT
CASSSWSDTQYF
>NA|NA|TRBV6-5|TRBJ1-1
TGTGCCAGCAGTCAGGGACCTGAAGCTTTCTTT
CASSQGPEAFF
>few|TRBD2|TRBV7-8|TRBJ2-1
TGTGCCAGCAGCTTAAGACTAGCTTCGAATGAGCAGTTCTTC
CASSLRLASNEQFF
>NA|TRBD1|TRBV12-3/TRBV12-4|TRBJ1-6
TGTGCCAGCAGTTCCCGGACAGGGGGCCTTGGTTCACCCCTCCACTTT
CASSSRTGGLGSPLHF
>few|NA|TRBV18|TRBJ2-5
TGTGCCAGCTCACCGGGACCCTCGGAGACCCAGTACTTC
CASSPGPSETQYF
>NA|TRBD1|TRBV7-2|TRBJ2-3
TGTGCCAGCAGCTTACGGACAGGGGTCTGGGGCACAGATACGCAGTATTTT
CASSLRTGVWGTDTQYF
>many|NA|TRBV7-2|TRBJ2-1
TGTGCCAGCAGCTACGGACTACCCAATGAGCAGTTCTTC
CASSYGLPNEQFF
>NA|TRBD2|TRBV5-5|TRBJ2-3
TGTGCCAGCAGCCAACCTAGCGGTGACACAGATACGCAGTATTTT
CASSQPSGDTDTQYF
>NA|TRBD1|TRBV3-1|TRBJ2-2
TGTGCCAGCAGCCGAATAGGGGGCCGGCAGCCAGGCACCGGGGAGCTGTTTTTT
CASSRIGGRQPGTGELFF
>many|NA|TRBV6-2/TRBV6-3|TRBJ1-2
TGTGCCAGCAGACCTCCTGGACTAGGCTACACCTTC
CASRPPGLGYTF
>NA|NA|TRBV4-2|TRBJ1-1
TGTGCCAGCAGCCAAGGTGGGGGCTTGAACACTGAAGCTTTCTTT
CASSQGGGLNTEAFF